This T cell receptor (beta chain) was recorded in a study of PD-L1 blockade in urothelial cancer. Study as a whole: Earlier, patients had received 0 to 3 chemotherapy regimens. Each blood sample yielded a median of roughly 150,000 T cells.

CDR1 is SGHRS and CDR2 is YFSETQ in the germline V gene. The CDR3 contains 15 residues. Trimming left V 0 bases short and J 2 bases short, with 8 bases between. Stated time point: pretreatment peripheral blood. The assay was immunoSEQ multiplex PCR, and TCRdb's table has in-frame clones only and misses some. The sample yields tens of thousands of clones, 65% to 90% seen once. The TCR was taken from a man aged 55-75 years with urothelial cancer. The sample in question was PBMCs, obtained around atezolizumab (anti-PD-L1) treatment. The V gene is TRBV5-1, the J gene TRBJ2-2; the D is unclear. As DNA, the CDR3 is TGCGCCAGCAGCTTGGCAGGTATAAACACCGGGGAGCTGTTTTTT. Its translation is CASSLAGINTGELFF.